The 17 T cell receptor beta chains reported below all come from one sample, sequenced in a study of PD-L1 blockade in urothelial cancer. Sequencing used immunoSEQ multiplex PCR; TCRdb keeps in-frame clones, though not all of them. The sample lists 35,000 to 45,000 clones; around 90% were seen once. Time point defined: peripheral blood 6 weeks after treatment start. Sequenced here: PBMCs, sampled around atezolizumab (anti-PD-L1) treatment. These receptors were collected from an older man with urothelial cancer.

The chain combines TRBV7-9 with TRBJ1-1; D is ambiguous. CDR3 size: 15 residues. Trimming took 5 bases from V and 2 from J, leaving 15 bases between them. Germline V gene sequence: CDR1 SEHNR, CDR2 FQNEAQ (reference sequence). The CDR3 spells CASSPPNTGNTEAFF. CDR3 bases: TGTGCCAGCAGCCCGCCAAACACGGGAAACACTGAAGCTTTCTTT.

This sequence joins TRBV28 and TRBJ1-4; the match to TRBD1 covers 9 bases. This CDR3 contains 15 residues. V shed 6 bases, J shed 10 bases, and the junction held 12 bases outside the gene matches. Germline CDR1 is MDHEN and CDR2 is SYDVKM. The CDR3 nucleotides are TGTGCCAGCAGGGAACCGGGACAGGGTCGGGGAAAACTGTTTTTT. Translation gives CASREPGQGRGKLFF.

V usage is TRBV2 and J usage is TRBJ1-4; tentative D call: TRBD1 (5 bases). Germline CDR1 reads SNHLY; CDR2 reads FYNNEI. V lost 6 bases to trimming and J lost 2 bases, with 10 bases between them. The CDR3 contains 14 residues. As DNA, the CDR3 is TGTGCCAGCAGAGCAGGGTTGACTAATGAAAAACTGTTTTTT. It codes for CASRAGLTNEKLFF.

This clone is a singleton in its sample. The chain employs TRBV2 and TRBJ2-1, with 10 bases lining up with TRBD2. Per germline, CDR1 SNHLY and CDR2 FYNNEI. The CDR3 totals 12 residues. Germline trimming cut 6 bases from V and 16 bases from J; bases unmatched to any gene: 9. CDR3 region: CASSLKREGGFF. The CDR3 nucleotides read TGTGCCAGCAGCCTCAAGCGGGAGGGGGGATTCTTC.

V is TRBV5-6 and J is TRBJ2-1; 16 bases map to TRBD2. The CDR3 consists of 15 residues. With 5 bases clipped from V and 12 bases from J, the junction kept 8 bases outside the gene matches. In germline, CDR1 is SGHDT, CDR2 YYEEEE. The CDR3: CASSLPGLAGGGQFF. The CDR3 DNA reads TGTGCCAGCAGTCTCCCGGGACTAGCGGGAGGGGGGCAGTTCTTC.

The chain carries TRBV10-3 and TRBJ2-1, with 10 bases that match TRBD2. Germline CDR1 ENHRY, CDR2 SYGVKD. V lost 11 bases, J lost 6 bases, and 7 bases stayed unmatched. CDR3 size: 13 residues. Here the CDR3 DNA reads TGTGCCGTAGCGGGGGGTCTCTTCAATGAGCAGTTCTTC. Its protein product is CAVAGGLFNEQFF.

The chain joins TRBV11-1 to TRBJ2-3, with D perhaps TRBD1 (6 bases). Per germline, CDR1 SGHAT and CDR2 FQDESV (reference sequence). The length of the CDR3 is 16 residues. V was pared by 1 base and J by 1 base, with 12 bases between. The CDR3 reads CASSLGQGSGTDTQYF. The CDR3 bases are TGTGCCAGCAGCTTAGGGCAGGGGAGTGGCACAGATACGCAGTATTTT.

Of note for this clone: Other DNA sequences in the same sample also yield this CDR3. The chain recombines TRBV10-3 with TRBJ1-5; D possibly corresponds to TRBD1 (5 bases). The CDR3 has 15 residues. Germline V gene sequence: CDR1 ENHRY, CDR2 SYGVKD. Trimming stripped 2 bases from V and 1 base from J, with 9 bases between. The CDR3 region is CAISEGQGSNQPQHF. The CDR3 DNA reads as TGTGCCATCAGTGAGGGGCAGGGAAGCAATCAGCCCCAGCATTTT.

V is TRBV28 and J is TRBJ1-5, with no clear D. Trimming removed 7 bases from V and 8 bases from J, with 21 bases in between. The germline CDR1 and CDR2 sequences are MDHEN and SYDVKM. The CDR3 is made up of 15 amino acids. The CDR3 nucleotides read TGTGCCAGCATCAAAAGGGAGGGCGTCAACAAGCCCCAGCATTTT. This encodes CASIKREGVNKPQHF.

J is TRBJ1-1 and V is TRBV9; 10 nucleotides line up with TRBD1. V shed 2 bases, J shed 3 bases, and the junction held 4 bases outside the gene matches. CDR1 SGDLS and CDR2 YYNGEE come from the germline V gene. CDR3 length: 15 residues. The CDR3 sequence is CASSVTGGRDTEAFF. The CDR3 coding sequence is TGTGCCAGCAGCGTGACAGGGGGCAGGGACACTGAAGCTTTCTTT.

The rearrangement joins TRBV5-6 to TRBJ2-1, with D perhaps matching TRBD2 (6 bases). The CDR3 has 13 amino acids. Germline V CDR1 and CDR2: SGHDT, YYEEEE. Trimming removed 1 base at V and 14 bases at J, with 16 bases between. CDR3: CASSLYGAGSEFF. CDR3 in DNA: TGTGCCAGCAGCTTGTATGGGGCGGGATCTGAGTTCTTC.

The rearrangement joins TRBV9 to TRBJ2-2; D is perhaps TRBD2 (5 bases). V was trimmed by 4 bases and J by 0 bases, leaving 13 bases between them. The CDR3 consists of 16 residues. The V gene's germline CDR1 is SGDLS and CDR2 YYNGEE. The CDR3 nucleotides are TGTGCCAGCAGCAGAGGGCAGGCGACGAACACCGGGGAGCTGTTTTTT. This gives the protein CASSRGQATNTGELFF.

The chain carries TRBV7-8 and TRBJ2-7, with 10 bases lining up with TRBD2. V shed 5 bases and J 3 bases; nucleotides not matched to a gene: 4. Looked up from germline, CDR1 is SGHVS and CDR2 is FQNEAQ. The CDR3 totals 14 residues. This CDR3 is CASSTSGRGYEQYF. The DNA for the CDR3 is TGTGCCAGCAGCACCAGCGGGAGGGGCTACGAGCAGTACTTC.

V gene TRBV19 combines with J gene TRBJ2-5; no clear D gene. V dropped 3 bases and J dropped 0 bases, with 11 bases sitting between them. In germline, CDR1 is LNHDA, CDR2 SQIVND (reference sequence). CDR3 length: 15 amino acids. The CDR3 DNA follows: TGTGCCAGTAGTATCCAACTTACGTACCAAGAGACCCAGTACTTC. Its translation: CASSIQLTYQETQYF.

The chain has TRBV7-2 and TRBJ2-7, with 7 bases aligning to TRBD2. This CDR3 is 14 amino acids long. From germline, CDR1 is SGHTA and CDR2 FQGNSA. The V gene end was trimmed by 5 bases and the J gene end by 7 bases; junction bases not matched to a gene: 11. As DNA, the CDR3 is TGTGCCAGCAGCCAAGTGGCGGGAGCAGGAGAGCAGTACTTC. This translates into CASSQVAGAGEQYF.

The chain links TRBV19 to TRBJ2-7; tentative D call: TRBD2 (5 bases). The CDR3 contains 13 residues. Trimming cost V 5 bases and J 2 bases, with 10 bases left between them. Germline V CDR1 and CDR2: LNHDA, SQIVND (reference sequence). The CDR3, as DNA: TGTGCCAGTAGTGGGCCTAGCCCCTACGAGCAGTACTTC. It is translated as CASSGPSPYEQYF.

This clone was counted a single time. This chain connects TRBV27 to TRBJ2-7, with D possibly TRBD1 on 6 matching bases. V was cut by 4 bases and J by 0 bases, with 16 bases left in between. This CDR3 has 16 amino acids. CDR1 and CDR2 (germline): MNHEY, SMNVEV (reference sequence). The CDR3 spells CASSSLTGLGSYEQYF. CDR3 DNA sequence: TGTGCCAGCAGTTCCTTAACAGGGTTGGGCTCCTACGAGCAGTACTTC.